This TCR beta chain stems from a study of monozygotic twins with inflammatory bowel disease. Turning to this clonotype: Its antigen is as yet unknown.

Two nested PCRs, of about 16 and 10 cycles, processed TCRalpha and TCRbeta cDNA. Each CDR3 protein gets one entry in TCRdb, which reprocessed the 5' RACE reads and gives no DNA. The sample totals roughly 100,000 distinct CDR3 sequences. CDR1 and CDR2 (germline): SGHRS, YFSETQ. This CDR3 region has 16 residues. Findings of the study overall: Clonotype overlap with others was lower in IBD patients than in healthy twins, a difference that was greatest with disease activity.

This sequence was found in a human donor with ulcerative colitis or Crohn's disease, or a healthy co-twin of an affected twin (not recorded which). This chain uses TRBV5-1 with TRBJ2-2; as DNA is missing, the TRBD2 call by TCRdb cannot be tested. The sample consisted of blood. CDR3 amino acids: CASSLAGRFNTGELFF. Full variable domain (outside the CDR3, taken from reference TRBV5-1 and TRBJ2-2): KAGVTQTPRYLIKTRGQQVTLSCSPISGHRSVSWYQQTPGQGLQFLFEYFSETQRNKGNFPGRFSGRQFSNSRSEMNVSTLELGDSALYLCASSLAGRFNTGELFFGEGSRLTVL.